The clone carrying this T cell receptor (beta chain) was detected only a few times. V was shortened by 7 bases and J by 2 bases, with 15 bases between the two germline ends. CDR1 and CDR2 from the germline V gene are MNHNS and SASEGT. The CDR3 has 14 residues. The hyperthyroidism patients had a new diagnosis of under 2 months' duration and were aged 18 to 65. Diagnosis was based on clinical symptoms, serum thyroxine, TRAb, thyroid ultrasound and orbital computed tomography. This record belongs to a study of Graves' ophthalmopathy and Graves' hyperthyroidism. The study amplified TCR beta CDR3 regions using RNA transcripts. The first-round RT-PCR employed HTBI primers together with the Qiagen OneStep RT-PCR kit. A multiplex PCR was then performed as the second round. MiXCR, run by TCRdb on the multiplex PCR reads, gives a single entry per CDR3 protein. The profile covers 600,000 to 650,000 distinct CDR3 sequences, with about a fifth appearing a single time and 7.1% taken by the ten largest.

The sequenced sample was peripheral blood. This receptor was obtained from a woman aged 18-35 years with stable Graves' hyperthyroidism. Some clones in this sample may be carry-over from other donors' samples. The chain combines TRBV6-1 with TRBJ2-7; D may match TRBD1 or TRBD2 (5 bases each). CDR3 nucleotides: TGTGCCAGCATGATTTTCGAGGGGCCCTACGAGCAGTACTTC. It specifies CASMIFEGPYEQYF.